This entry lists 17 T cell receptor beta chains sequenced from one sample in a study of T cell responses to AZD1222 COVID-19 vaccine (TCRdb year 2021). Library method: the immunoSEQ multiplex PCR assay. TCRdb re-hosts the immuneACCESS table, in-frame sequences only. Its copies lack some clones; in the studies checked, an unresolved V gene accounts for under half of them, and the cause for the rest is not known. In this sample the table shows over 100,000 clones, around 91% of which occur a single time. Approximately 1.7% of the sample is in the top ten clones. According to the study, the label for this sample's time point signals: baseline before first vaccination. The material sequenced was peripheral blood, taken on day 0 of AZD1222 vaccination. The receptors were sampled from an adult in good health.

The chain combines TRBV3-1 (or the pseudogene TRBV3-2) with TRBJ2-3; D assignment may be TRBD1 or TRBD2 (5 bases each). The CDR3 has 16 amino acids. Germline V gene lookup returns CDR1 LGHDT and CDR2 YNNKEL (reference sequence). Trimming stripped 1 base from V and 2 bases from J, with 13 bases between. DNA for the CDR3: TGTGCCAGCAGCCAAGTAGTGGGACGCTACACAGATACGCAGTATTTT. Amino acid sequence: CASSQVVGRYTDTQYF.

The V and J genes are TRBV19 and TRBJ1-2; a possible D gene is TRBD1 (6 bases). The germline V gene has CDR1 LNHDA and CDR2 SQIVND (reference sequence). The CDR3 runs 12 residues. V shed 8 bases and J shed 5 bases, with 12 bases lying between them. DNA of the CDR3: TGTGCCAGTTCTGGACAGCCATATGGCTACACCTTC. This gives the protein CASSGQPYGYTF.

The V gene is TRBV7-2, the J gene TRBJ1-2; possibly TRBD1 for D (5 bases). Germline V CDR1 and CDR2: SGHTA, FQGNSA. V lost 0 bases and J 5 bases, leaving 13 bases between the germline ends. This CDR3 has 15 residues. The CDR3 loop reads CASSLAGGDSYGYTF. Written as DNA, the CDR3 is TGTGCCAGCAGCTTAGCAGGTGGGGACTCGTATGGCTACACCTTC.

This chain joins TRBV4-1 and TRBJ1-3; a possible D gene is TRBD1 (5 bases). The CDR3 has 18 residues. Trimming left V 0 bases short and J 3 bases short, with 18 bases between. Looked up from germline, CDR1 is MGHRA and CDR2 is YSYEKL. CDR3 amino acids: CASSQEGPGGGFGNTIYF. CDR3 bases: TGCGCCAGCAGCCAAGAGGGGCCCGGCGGGGGTTTTGGAAACACCATATATTTT.

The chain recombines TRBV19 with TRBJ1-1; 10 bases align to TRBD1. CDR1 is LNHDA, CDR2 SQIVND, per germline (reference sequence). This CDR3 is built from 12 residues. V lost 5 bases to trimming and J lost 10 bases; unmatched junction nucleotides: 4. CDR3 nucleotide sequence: TGTGCCAGTAGTCCGGACAGGGGGTCAGCTTTCTTT. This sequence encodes CASSPDRGSAFF.

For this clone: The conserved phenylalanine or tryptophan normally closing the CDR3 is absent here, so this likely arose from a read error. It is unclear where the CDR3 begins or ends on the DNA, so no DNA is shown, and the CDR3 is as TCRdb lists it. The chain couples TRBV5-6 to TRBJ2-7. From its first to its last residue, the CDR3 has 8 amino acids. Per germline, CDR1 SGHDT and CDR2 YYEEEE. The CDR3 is CASSPPRT.

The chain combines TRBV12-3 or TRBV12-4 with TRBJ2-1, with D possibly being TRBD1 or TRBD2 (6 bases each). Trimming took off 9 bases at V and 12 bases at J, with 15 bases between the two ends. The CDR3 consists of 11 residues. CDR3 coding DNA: TGTGCCAGTCGGGGGCCATTGCGGCAGTTCTTC. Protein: CASRGPLRQFF.

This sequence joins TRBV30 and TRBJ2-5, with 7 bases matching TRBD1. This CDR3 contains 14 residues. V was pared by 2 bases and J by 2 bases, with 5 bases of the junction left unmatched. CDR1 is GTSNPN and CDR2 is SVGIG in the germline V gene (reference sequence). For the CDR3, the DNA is TGTGCCTGGAGTAAAAAGGGACAGCAAGAGACCCAGTACTTC. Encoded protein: CAWSKKGQQETQYF.

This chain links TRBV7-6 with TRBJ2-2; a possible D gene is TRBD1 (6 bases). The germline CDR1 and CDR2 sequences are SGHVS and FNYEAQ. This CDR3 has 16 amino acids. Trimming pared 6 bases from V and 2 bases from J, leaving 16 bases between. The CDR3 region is CASSPQTGLNTGELFF. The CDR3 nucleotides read TGTGCCAGCAGTCCCCAAACAGGGCTAAACACCGGGGAGCTGTTTTTT.

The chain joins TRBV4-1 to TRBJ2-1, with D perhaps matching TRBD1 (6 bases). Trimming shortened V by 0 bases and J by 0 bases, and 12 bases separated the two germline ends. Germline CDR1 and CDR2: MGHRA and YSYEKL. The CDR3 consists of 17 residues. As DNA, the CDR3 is TGCGCCAGCAGCCAAGAGGCAGGGGCCAGCTCCTACAATGAGCAGTTCTTC. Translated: CASSQEAGASSYNEQFF.

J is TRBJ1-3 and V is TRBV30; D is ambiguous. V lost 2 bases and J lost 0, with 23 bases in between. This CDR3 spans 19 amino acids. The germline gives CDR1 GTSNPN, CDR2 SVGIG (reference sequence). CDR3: CAWSSTPSGAGHSGNTIYF. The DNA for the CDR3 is TGTGCCTGGAGTTCCACCCCATCGGGCGCAGGCCACTCTGGAAACACCATATATTTT.

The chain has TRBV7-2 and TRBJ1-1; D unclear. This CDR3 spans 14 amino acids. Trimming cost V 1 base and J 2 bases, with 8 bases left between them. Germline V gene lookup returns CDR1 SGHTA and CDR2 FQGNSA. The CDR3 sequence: CASSLVVGNTEAFF. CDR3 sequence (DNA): TGTGCCAGCAGCTTAGTGGTGGGAAACACTGAAGCTTTCTTT. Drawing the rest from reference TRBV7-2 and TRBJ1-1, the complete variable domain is GAGVSQSPSNKVTEKGKDVELRCDPISGHTALYWYRQSLGQGLEFLIYFQGNSAPDKSGLPSDRFSAERTGGSVSTLTIQRTQQEDSAVYLCASSLVVGNTEAFFGQGTRLTVV.

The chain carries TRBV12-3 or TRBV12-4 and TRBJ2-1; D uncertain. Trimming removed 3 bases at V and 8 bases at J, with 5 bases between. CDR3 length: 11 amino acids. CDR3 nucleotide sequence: TGTGCCAGCAGTTTCAATGATGAGCAGTTCTTC. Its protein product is CASSFNDEQFF.

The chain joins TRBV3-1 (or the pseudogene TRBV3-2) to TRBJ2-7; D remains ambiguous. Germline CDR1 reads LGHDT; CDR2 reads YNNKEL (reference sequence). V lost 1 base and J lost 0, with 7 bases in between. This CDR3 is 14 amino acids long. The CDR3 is CASSQVGSSYEQYF. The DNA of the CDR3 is TGTGCCAGCAGCCAAGTTGGCTCCTCCTACGAGCAGTACTTC.

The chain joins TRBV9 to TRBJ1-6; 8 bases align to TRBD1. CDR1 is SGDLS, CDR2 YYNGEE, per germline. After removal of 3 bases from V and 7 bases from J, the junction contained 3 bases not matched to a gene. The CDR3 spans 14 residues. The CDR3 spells CASSATGGNSPLHF. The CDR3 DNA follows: TGTGCCAGCAGCGCCACAGGGGGAAATTCACCCCTCCACTTT.

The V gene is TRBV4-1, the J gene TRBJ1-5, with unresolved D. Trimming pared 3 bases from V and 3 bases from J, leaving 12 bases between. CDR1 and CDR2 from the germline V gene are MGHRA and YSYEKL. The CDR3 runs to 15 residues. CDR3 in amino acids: CASSQPWEFNQPQHF. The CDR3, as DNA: TGCGCCAGCAGCCAGCCCTGGGAATTCAATCAGCCCCAGCATTTT.

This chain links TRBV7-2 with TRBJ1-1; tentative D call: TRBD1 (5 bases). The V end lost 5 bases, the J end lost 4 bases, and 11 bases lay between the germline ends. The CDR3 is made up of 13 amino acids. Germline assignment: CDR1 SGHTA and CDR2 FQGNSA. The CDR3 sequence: CASSRQYGTEAFF. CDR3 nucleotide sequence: TGTGCCAGCAGCCGACAGTATGGCACTGAAGCTTTCTTT.